The next 27 T cell receptor beta chains were all read from a single sample in a study of radiation and T cells in renal cell carcinoma. The sample's time point: baseline pretreatment blood. This sample's treatment: 15 Gy SBRT to primary tumor, nephrectomy 4 weeks later. Libraries were prepared by immunoSEQ multiplex PCR; TCRdb keeps only in-frame clonotypes and omits some of them. The repertoire holds 140,000 or so clones, with 88% as singletons. Sequenced here: blood, sampled from a patient whose treatment included radiotherapy and nephrectomy. The receptors stem from a woman aged 45-60 years with renal cell carcinoma.

V is TRBV18 and J is TRBJ2-7; D may match TRBD1 or TRBD2 (5 bases each). The V end was cut by 6 bases, the J end by 5 bases, with 17 bases between. The germline V gene encodes CDR1 KGHSH and CDR2 LQKENI. This CDR3 region has 14 residues. The CDR3 loop is CASSFRDQVDEQYF. As DNA, the CDR3 is TGTGCCAGCTCTTTCCGGGACCAGGTCGACGAGCAGTACTTC.

The chain is built from TRBV4-3 and TRBJ1-2; D is perhaps TRBD1 (6 bases). The V end was cut by 4 bases, the J end by 8 bases, with 17 bases between. The CDR3 is 14 amino acids. CDR1 and CDR2 from the germline V gene are LGHNA and YSLEER. In nucleotides, the CDR3 is TGCGCCAGCAGCCCAGGGCGGACAGCGGCCGGCTACACCTTC. Protein product: CASSPGRTAAGYTF.

The chain combines TRBV6-1 with TRBJ1-2; a weak D match, TRBD1 (5 bases). The length of the CDR3 is 14 residues. V was pared by 4 bases and J by 13 bases, with 22 bases between. Germline values: CDR1 MNHNS, CDR2 SASEGT. The CDR3 DNA follows: TGTGCCAGCAGTGTGACCCCGGCCCGAGGGGTTGGCACCTTC. Translated: CASSVTPARGVGTF.

This rearrangement joins TRBV29-1 to TRBJ2-6; the D is unclear. Trimming left V 4 bases short and J 0 bases short, with 10 bases between. CDR1 SQVTM and CDR2 ANQGSEA come from the germline V gene. The CDR3 length is 15 residues. The CDR3 is CSVVPQDSGANVLTF. CDR3 coding DNA: TGCAGCGTTGTCCCTCAGGACTCTGGGGCCAACGTCCTGACTTTC.

This chain joins TRBV5-1 and TRBJ1-1; 7 nucleotides align to TRBD1. Germline V gene sequence: CDR1 SGHRS, CDR2 YFSETQ. CDR3 size: 14 residues. With 3 bases clipped from V and 3 bases from J, the junction kept 5 bases outside the gene matches. CDR3 protein: CASSSFDRDTEAFF. Here the CDR3 DNA reads TGCGCCAGCAGCTCCTTCGACAGGGACACTGAAGCTTTCTTT.

For this clone: Other DNA variants within this sample encode the same CDR3. The chain links TRBV19 to TRBJ1-3, with a weak D call TRBD1 (6 bases). This CDR3 contains 13 residues. Trimming took 5 bases from V and 2 from J, leaving 7 bases between them. Germline assignment: CDR1 LNHDA and CDR2 SQIVND (reference sequence). Here the CDR3 reads CASSQGTGNTIYF. DNA for the CDR3: TGTGCCAGTAGTCAGGGGACTGGAAACACCATATATTTT.

The chain carries TRBV5-1 and TRBJ1-1; D might be TRBD1 (5 bases). This CDR3 has 12 amino acids. Per germline, CDR1 SGHRS and CDR2 YFSETQ. The ends were cut back, 4 bases at V and 5 bases at J, with 9 bases in the middle. The CDR3 bases are TGCGCCAGCAGCGGGGCGGGTACTGAAGCTTTCTTT. As protein: CASSGAGTEAFF.

This rearrangement joins TRBV5-1 to TRBJ2-5; D may be TRBD2 (6 bases). Germline CDR1 SGHRS, CDR2 YFSETQ. CDR3 length equals 18 residues. V shed 0 bases and J shed 0 bases, with 18 bases lying between them. In DNA form, the CDR3 reads TGCGCCAGCAGCTTGGCCAGGAGCGGAGCGGGCAACCAAGAGACCCAGTACTTC. This codes for CASSLARSGAGNQETQYF.

This chain joins TRBV4-1 and TRBJ2-1; TRBD2 matches at 9 bases. The germline V gene encodes CDR1 MGHRA and CDR2 YSYEKL. The length of the CDR3 is 15 residues. Trimming cost V 1 base and J 4 bases; bases outside gene matches: 2. CDR3 nucleotides: TGCGCCAGCAGCCAAGCAGCGGGGGGTTACAATGAGCAGTTCTTC. Protein product: CASSQAAGGYNEQFF.

The V and J genes are TRBV7-8 and TRBJ1-2; 7 bases are a match to TRBD1. V lost 5 bases to trimming and J lost 6 bases; unmatched junction nucleotides: 3. Germline V gene sequence: CDR1 SGHVS, CDR2 FQNEAQ. The CDR3 sequence is 12 residues long. As DNA, the CDR3 is TGTGCCAGCAGCCTCAGGGGGGATGGCTACACCTTC. This translates into CASSLRGDGYTF.

Only one count was recorded for this clone. The rearrangement links TRBV7-8 to TRBJ1-6; D might be TRBD1 (6 bases). Trimming took off 3 bases at V and 0 bases at J, with 9 bases between the two ends. The V gene's germline CDR1 is SGHVS and CDR2 FQNEAQ. The CDR3 is made up of 16 amino acids. Written as DNA, the CDR3 is TGTGCCAGCAGCTTCGGACAGAGCTCCTATAATTCACCCCTCCACTTT. Its translation is CASSFGQSSYNSPLHF.

The chain couples TRBV30 to TRBJ2-1; no firm D call. CDR1 is GTSNPN, CDR2 SVGIG, per germline (reference sequence). V lost 0 bases, J lost 9 bases, and 9 bases lay in between. This CDR3 region has 12 residues. The chain's CDR3 is CAWSVIGSEQFF. Here the CDR3 DNA reads TGTGCCTGGAGTGTAATAGGGTCTGAGCAGTTCTTC.

This chain joins TRBV5-1 and TRBJ1-2, with D possibly being TRBD1 (5 bases). Looked up from germline, CDR1 is SGHRS and CDR2 is YFSETQ. Trimming removed 0 bases at V and 5 bases at J, with 20 bases between. CDR3 length: 17 amino acids. Here the CDR3 reads CASSLENFIGARYGYTF. The CDR3 DNA is TGCGCCAGCAGCTTGGAGAACTTTATAGGGGCGCGGTATGGCTACACCTTC.

The V call is TRBV5-6, the J call TRBJ2-7; 7 bases agree with TRBD1. Germline lookup yields CDR1 SGHDT and CDR2 YYEEEE. Unmatched junction bases numbered 9, after V lost 0 bases and J lost 9 bases. The CDR3 contains 14 residues. CDR3 loop: CASSLAQGVRGQYF. The CDR3 DNA reads as TGTGCCAGCAGCTTGGCTCAGGGGGTCCGTGGGCAGTACTTC.

This rearrangement joins TRBV6-5 to TRBJ1-3, with TRBD1 as a possible D gene (5 bases). This CDR3 has 15 residues. Trimming shortened V by 0 bases and J by 2 bases, and 8 bases separated the two germline ends. Germline values: CDR1 MNHEY, CDR2 SVGAGI. CDR3 DNA: TGTGCCAGCAGTTACTCGGCGGGGGCTGGAAACACCATATATTTT. It encodes CASSYSAGAGNTIYF.

The chain couples TRBV18 to TRBJ1-1; no clear D. The CDR3 is 16 residues long. CDR1 and CDR2 (germline): KGHSH, LQKENI. Trimming shortened V by 3 bases and J by 1 base, and 15 bases separated the two germline ends. As DNA, the CDR3 is TGTGCCAGCTCACCGGGGTACAAGGGAGAGAACACTGAAGCTTTCTTT. Translation: CASSPGYKGENTEAFF.

The genes are TRBV7-8 and TRBJ2-7, with unresolved D. Germline CDR1 is SGHVS and CDR2 is FQNEAQ. Trimming cost V 10 bases and J 7 bases, with 23 bases left between them. CDR3 length: 14 amino acids. In DNA, the CDR3 is TGTGCCACCCTCCCCCGTCCTCTATCTGGGGAGCAGTACTTC. Protein: CATLPRPLSGEQYF.

This CDR3 reads CSVETGAKNIQYF. In nucleotides, the CDR3 is TGCAGCGTTGAAACAGGTGCCAAAAACATTCAGTACTTC. The V and J genes are TRBV29-1 and TRBJ2-4, with D possibly TRBD1 on 5 matching bases. Trimming removed 2 bases at V and 1 base at J, with 6 bases between. This CDR3 contains 13 residues. Germline V gene lookup returns CDR1 SQVTM and CDR2 ANQGSEA.

This chain connects TRBV9 to TRBJ2-5; D gene unclear. The CDR3 spans 13 residues. Trimming took off 0 bases at V and 3 bases at J, with 6 bases between the two ends. Germline CDR1 is SGDLS and CDR2 is YYNGEE. The CDR3 DNA follows: TGTGCCAGCAGCGTAGCCCACAAAGAGACCCAGTACTTC. It yields the protein CASSVAHKETQYF. Looking up the rest from reference TRBV9 and TRBJ2-5 gives the full variable domain: DSGVTQTPKHLITATGQRVTLRCSPRSGDLSVYWYQQSLDQGLQFLIQYYNGEERAKGNILERFSAQQFPDLHSELNLSSLELGDSALYFCASSVAHKETQYFGPGTRLLVL.

V usage is TRBV6-5 and J usage is TRBJ1-4, with TRBD1 matching over 12 bases. Germline-derived CDR1 and CDR2 are MNHEY and SVGAGI. The CDR3 extends over 15 amino acids. V was pared by 2 bases and J by 5 bases, with 0 bases of the junction left unmatched. In DNA form, the CDR3 reads TGTGCCAGCAGTTACGGGACAGGGGGCAATGAAAAACTGTTTTTT. Its translation is CASSYGTGGNEKLFF.

This rearrangement joins TRBV11-2 to TRBJ2-7; no firm D call. V was clipped by 7 bases and J by 1 base, with 8 bases between them. There are 12 residues in the CDR3. CDR1 and CDR2 (germline): SGHAT, FQNNGV. In nucleotides, the CDR3 is TGTGCCAGCAAAGGCAGGTCCTACGAGCAGTACTTC. Translation gives CASKGRSYEQYF.

The chain couples TRBV21-1 to TRBJ1-4; TRBD1, the table's D call, lacks a check against the DNA. TRBV21-1 counts as a pseudogene. CDR3 length: 17 amino acids. CDR3 residues: CASSQGTGERSNEKLFF. The CDR3 bases are TGTGCCAGCAGCCAAGGAACAGGGGAGAGGTCTAATGAAAAACTGTTTTTT.

About this clone: One junction end does not reproduce the germline sequence, and a read error may be involved. The genes are TRBV25-1 and TRBJ2-2, with 9 nucleotides matching TRBD1. The germline V gene has CDR1 MGHDK and CDR2 SYGVNS. The CDR3 totals 15 residues. The CDR3 coding sequence is TGTGCCAGCAGTGTTGGGACAGGGAACACCGAGGAGCTGTTTTTT. Translation: CASSVGTGNTEELFF.

This clone was detected only once. J is TRBJ1-2 and V is TRBV6-6, with D possibly being TRBD1 (5 bases). In germline, CDR1 is MNHNY, CDR2 SVGAGI (reference sequence). This CDR3 is built from 13 residues. Trimming pared 0 bases from V and 4 bases from J, leaving 6 bases between. The CDR3 reads CASSYSGLYGYTF. The CDR3 nucleotides are TGTGCCAGCAGTTACTCGGGGCTCTATGGCTACACCTTC.

V and J are TRBV2 and TRBJ1-3; TRBD1 is a possible D gene (5 bases). The CDR3 totals 14 residues. Looked up from germline, CDR1 is SNHLY and CDR2 is FYNNEI. V lost 1 base and J 11 bases, leaving 15 bases between the germline ends. The CDR3 spells CASSEGGLTGAIYF. DNA for the CDR3: TGTGCCAGCAGTGAAGGCGGCCTTACAGGCGCCATATATTTT.

CDR3 sequence reads: CASSMRLAGGIDEQFF. The CDR3 DNA sequence: TGTGCCAGCAGCATGCGACTAGCGGGGGGAATAGATGAGCAGTTCTTC. The chain carries TRBV13 and TRBJ2-1; 13 bases line up with TRBD2. The junction had 9 bases not matched to a gene; V was cut back by 5 bases and J by 8 bases. CDR3 length: 16 residues. Germline values: CDR1 PRHDT, CDR2 FYEKMQ (reference sequence).

This clone has just one count. The V and J genes are TRBV5-4 and TRBJ1-2; tentative D call: TRBD1 (6 bases). The ends were cut back, 9 bases at V and 7 bases at J, with 22 bases in the middle. Germline V gene sequence: CDR1 SGHNT, CDR2 YYREEE (reference sequence). The CDR3 runs 14 residues. This chain's CDR3 is CATNKDRGVGGYTF. The CDR3 DNA reads TGTGCCACAAATAAGGACAGAGGGGTAGGTGGCTACACCTTC.